Each of the 27 T cell receptor beta chains below was sequenced from the same sample in a study of blood T cell repertoires in COVID-19. Sequencing used immunoSEQ multiplex PCR; TCRdb keeps in-frame clones, though not all of them. The sample has about 200,000 clones; roughly 80% are singletons. The sequenced material came from peripheral blood. These receptors originate from an elderly woman with COVID-19, enrolled during active disease.

The genes are TRBV28 and TRBJ1-1; maybe TRBD1 (6 bases). The CDR3 is 14 residues long. The V and J ends lost 5 bases and 3 bases respectively, with 13 bases between them. Per the germline V gene, CDR1 is MDHEN and CDR2 is SYDVKM. The DNA for the CDR3 is TGTGCCAGCAGTATTACGCAGGGGTACACTGAAGCTTTCTTT. Protein product: CASSITQGYTEAFF.

This clone has only a few counts. Germline is not matched at one junction end, which may reflect a read error. This chain uses TRBV5-1 with TRBJ2-3; 11 positions agree with TRBD2. Germline V CDR1 and CDR2: SGHRS, YFSETQ. This CDR3 has 14 residues. For the CDR3, the DNA is TGCGCCAGCAGCTTATTTAGCGGGGGGGCCGACAACCGTTTT. Protein sequence: CASSLFSGGADNRF.

The V gene is TRBV25-1, the J gene TRBJ2-5; D is possibly TRBD2 (5 bases). Trimming stripped 6 bases from V and 2 bases from J, with 10 bases between. Germline V lookup: CDR1 MGHDK, CDR2 SYGVNS. This CDR3 spans 13 amino acids. CDR3 loop: CASRRAAQETQYF. In nucleotides, the CDR3 is TGTGCCAGCAGGAGGGCGGCACAAGAGACCCAGTACTTC.

This clone has a single count. This chain uses TRBV28 with TRBJ1-3; D unclear. V was cut by 5 bases and J by 0 bases, with 14 bases left in between. The CDR3 is 16 amino acids. Germline V CDR1 and CDR2: MDHEN, SYDVKM. CDR3 nucleotides: TGTGCCAGCAGTCCAAACTCTCTCCTCTCTGGAAACACCATATATTTT. As protein: CASSPNSLLSGNTIYF.

This chain uses TRBV6-5 with TRBJ1-2; 8 bases are a match to TRBD1. The CDR3 runs to 14 residues. Unmatched junction bases numbered 9, after V lost 4 bases and J lost 8 bases. Looked up from germline, CDR1 is MNHEY and CDR2 is SVGAGI. The CDR3 bases are TGTGCCAGCAGTTTCTCAGGGGGCATTTGGGGCTACACCTTC. Encoded protein: CASSFSGGIWGYTF.

The gene calls are TRBV7-2 and TRBJ2-2; TRBD1 might be the D (6 bases). Deletions cut 5 bases from V and 7 bases from J, with 17 bases between. The CDR3 is 15 amino acids. CDR1 is SGHTA, CDR2 FQGNSA, per germline. The CDR3 loop is CASSPWDKPGGELFF. As DNA, the CDR3 is TGTGCCAGCAGCCCTTGGGACAAGCCAGGCGGGGAGCTGTTTTTT.

This clone was seen a handful of times. The rearrangement uses TRBV7-8 and TRBJ1-3; D call uncertain. Per the germline V gene, CDR1 is SGHVS and CDR2 is FQNEAQ. With 8 bases removed from V and 7 bases from J, the gap between germline ends came to 15 bases. This CDR3 contains 13 residues. In DNA form, the CDR3 reads TGTGCCAGCGGCAGGACTCAGAGCAACACCATATATTTT. This codes for CASGRTQSNTIYF.

This clone has a single count. This chain connects TRBV5-1 to TRBJ1-2; 12 bases are a match to TRBD1. Germline CDR1 reads SGHRS; CDR2 reads YFSETQ. Germline trimming cut 4 bases from V and 3 bases from J; bases unmatched to any gene: 7. This CDR3 contains 16 residues. DNA of the CDR3: TGCGCCAGCAGCGCCGGGACAGGGGGCGCCGACTATGGCTACACCTTC. This codes for CASSAGTGGADYGYTF.

The V and J genes are TRBV13 and TRBJ1-1, with 8 bases identical to TRBD1. The CDR3 length is 17 residues. Per germline, CDR1 PRHDT and CDR2 FYEKMQ (reference sequence). After removal of 5 bases from V and 1 base from J, the junction contained 12 bases not matched to a gene. CDR3 in amino acids: CASSLKDRGPPNTEAFF. CDR3 DNA: TGTGCCAGCAGCCTCAAAGACAGGGGCCCCCCGAACACTGAAGCTTTCTTT.

The V gene is TRBV30, the J gene TRBJ1-1; no definite D call. This CDR3 has 11 residues. With 0 bases removed from V and 7 bases from J, the gap between germline ends came to 6 bases. Looked up from germline, CDR1 is GTSNPN and CDR2 is SVGIG (reference sequence). CDR3 sequence (DNA): TGTGCCTGGAGTGTCCAGTTTGAAGCTTTCTTT. It yields the protein CAWSVQFEAFF.

There are a few counts of this clone. The J gene is TRBJ1-1, the V gene TRBV29-1; 7 nucleotides align to TRBD1. This CDR3 is 13 amino acids long. The J segment lost 1 base and the V segment lost 6 bases, leaving 5 bases of the junction unmatched. Germline lookup yields CDR1 SQVTM and CDR2 ANQGSEA. CDR3: CSVAGTANTEAFF. In nucleotides, the CDR3 is TGCAGCGTGGCGGGGACAGCGAACACTGAAGCTTTCTTT.

This rearrangement joins TRBV7-8 to TRBJ2-1; D ambiguous. Germline V gene sequence: CDR1 SGHVS, CDR2 FQNEAQ. The CDR3 spans 14 residues. The V end was cut by 1 base, the J end by 5 bases, with 9 bases between. The CDR3 region is CASSLEYANNEQFF. CDR3 coding DNA: TGTGCCAGCAGCTTAGAATACGCTAACAATGAGCAGTTCTTC. Full variable domain (rest looked up from reference TRBV7-8 and TRBJ2-1): GAGVSQSPRYKVAKRGQDVALRCDPISGHVSLFWYQQALGQGPEFLTYFQNEAQLDKSGLPSDRFFAERPEGSVSTLKIQRTQQEDSAVYLCASSLEYANNEQFFGPGTRLTVL.

This chain connects TRBV5-4 to TRBJ2-7; 9 positions match TRBD1. With V trimmed by 6 bases and J by 3 bases, 7 bases remained unmatched. Germline assignment: CDR1 SGHNT and CDR2 YYREEE (reference sequence). The CDR3 has 14 residues. CDR3 residues: CASTPGQGNYEQYF. In DNA form, the CDR3 reads TGTGCCAGCACCCCAGGACAGGGGAACTACGAGCAGTACTTC. Full variable domain (outside the CDR3, taken from reference TRBV5-4 and TRBJ2-7): ETGVTQSPTHLIKTRGQQVTLRCSSQSGHNTVSWYQQALGQGPQFIFQYYREEENGRGNFPPRFSGLQFPNYSSELNVNALELDDSALYLCASTPGQGNYEQYFGPGTRLTVT.

The chain is built from TRBV28 and TRBJ1-1, with TRBD1 as a possible D gene (6 bases). From germline, CDR1 is MDHEN and CDR2 SYDVKM. Trimming left V 3 bases short and J 11 bases short, with 16 bases between. The CDR3 runs 13 residues. CDR3 in amino acids: CASSLGARRLAFF. CDR3 sequence (DNA): TGTGCCAGCAGTTTGGGGGCCAGGAGGCTTGCTTTCTTT.

This clone is a singleton in its sample. The chain has TRBV2 and TRBJ2-7, with D tentatively TRBD1 (5 bases). CDR3 size: 15 residues. Germline values: CDR1 SNHLY, CDR2 FYNNEI. V gave up 5 bases and J gave up 2 bases, with 16 bases separating them. Here the CDR3 DNA reads TGTGCCAGCAGTAAAGACAGTCTCTCCGCCTACGAGCAGTACTTC. This translates into CASSKDSLSAYEQYF. The whole variable domain, remainder taken from reference TRBV2 and TRBJ2-7, is EPEVTQTPSHQVTQMGQEVILRCVPISNHLYFYWYRQILGQKVEFLVSFYNNEISEKSEIFDDQFSVERPDGSNFTLKIRSTKLEDSAMYFCASSKDSLSAYEQYFGPGTRLTVT.

Of note for this clone: The same CDR3 arises from other DNA sequences in this sample as well. The chain uses TRBV11-2 and TRBJ2-7, with TRBD1 identical over 8 bases. Trimming at V came to 3 bases and at J to 4 bases, leaving 2 bases not matched to a gene. The CDR3 loop spans 13 amino acids. CDR1 and CDR2 from the germline V gene are SGHAT and FQNNGV. The CDR3 sequence is CASSFNRGYEQYF. CDR3 coding DNA: TGTGCCAGCAGCTTTAACAGGGGGTACGAGCAGTACTTC.

This clone appeared a single time. This chain connects TRBV6-1 to TRBJ2-5, with 9 bases that match TRBD1. The J segment lost 4 bases and the V segment lost 3 bases, leaving 6 bases of the junction unmatched. Germline V gives CDR1 MNHNS, CDR2 SASEGT. This CDR3 contains 15 residues. The CDR3 sequence is CASSDPGTGSETQYF. The CDR3 nucleotides are TGTGCCAGCAGTGACCCCGGGACAGGGTCAGAGACCCAGTACTTC.

There are a few counts of this clone. The chain links TRBV24-1 to TRBJ1-5, with D possibly being TRBD1 (5 bases). V lost 4 bases to trimming and J lost 2 bases, with 8 bases between them. This CDR3 has 14 residues. Germline CDR1 is KGHDR and CDR2 is SFDVKD. The DNA of the CDR3 is TGTGCCACCAGTGAGCAGGGTGGCAATCAGCCCCAGCATTTT. This sequence encodes CATSEQGGNQPQHF.

The chain uses TRBV11-2 and TRBJ2-1; D is uncertain. The CDR3 runs to 13 residues. V was trimmed by 2 bases and J by 7 bases, leaving 9 bases between them. CDR1 and CDR2 (germline): SGHAT, FQNNGV. The CDR3 DNA sequence: TGTGCCAGCAGCTTAAGTCTGGAGAATGAGCAGTTCTTC. Translation gives CASSLSLENEQFF. The full variable domain, rest sourced from reference TRBV11-2 and TRBJ2-1, is EAGVAQSPRYKIIEKRQSVAFWCNPISGHATLYWYQQILGQGPKLLIQFQNNGVVDDSQLPKDRFSAERLKGVDSTLKIQPAKLEDSAVYLCASSLSLENEQFFGPGTRLTVL.

This rearrangement joins TRBV6-5 to TRBJ2-3, with D possibly TRBD2 on 7 matching bases. V lost 2 bases to trimming and J lost 1 base, with 13 bases between them. Germline V gene sequence: CDR1 MNHEY, CDR2 SVGAGI. CDR3 length equals 16 residues. The CDR3 reads CASSYEGGVGTDTQYF. The CDR3 bases are TGTGCCAGCAGTTACGAGGGGGGGGTGGGCACAGATACGCAGTATTTT.

The chain couples TRBV5-8 to TRBJ1-3, with TRBD1 matching over 7 bases. J gave up 3 bases and V 4 bases, and 1 base lay outside the gene matches. Germline-derived CDR1 and CDR2 are SGHTS and YDEGEE. The CDR3 loop spans 13 amino acids. As DNA, the CDR3 is TGTGCCAGCAGCGGGACAGTTGGAAACACCATATATTTT. Its protein is CASSGTVGNTIYF.

V usage is TRBV6-4 and J usage is TRBJ2-1, with TRBD2 identical over 10 bases. Germline loops: CDR1 MRHNA, CDR2 SNTAGT. The CDR3 runs 14 residues. V was clipped by 10 bases and J by 4 bases; unmatched bases: 7. The CDR3 nucleotides are TGTGCCACCTCAACTAGCGGGGCTTACAATGAGCAGTTCTTC. Its translation: CATSTSGAYNEQFF.

This chain joins TRBV6-5 and TRBJ2-7, with 7 bases identical to TRBD1. Germline trimming cut 5 bases from V and 1 base from J; bases unmatched to any gene: 8. The CDR3 is 15 residues long. Per germline, CDR1 MNHEY and CDR2 SVGAGI. The chain's CDR3 is CASSRTGVGSYEQYF. CDR3 bases: TGTGCCAGCAGTCGGACAGGTGTGGGATCCTACGAGCAGTACTTC.

This clone turned up a few times. This chain links TRBV2 with TRBJ1-2; 7 positions agree with TRBD1. V was clipped by 7 bases and J by 4 bases; unmatched bases: 3. Germline CDR1 and CDR2: SNHLY and FYNNEI. The CDR3 loop spans 12 amino acids. CDR3 sequence reads: CASNGDSYGYTF. In DNA form, the CDR3 reads TGTGCCAGCAACGGGGACAGCTATGGCTACACCTTC.

The genes are TRBV19 and TRBJ1-1, with D unresolved. CDR3 length: 14 amino acids. Looked up from germline, CDR1 is LNHDA and CDR2 is SQIVND (reference sequence). Trimming cost V 2 bases and J 6 bases, with 13 bases left between them. The CDR3 DNA sequence: TGTGCCAGTAGTATAACGGCAGGTATCCCTGAAGCTTTCTTT. Residues: CASSITAGIPEAFF.

The J gene is TRBJ2-1, the V gene TRBV5-1; D ambiguous. The germline V gene has CDR1 SGHRS and CDR2 YFSETQ. V was cut by 1 base and J by 8 bases, with 4 bases left in between. CDR3 size: 11 residues. The CDR3 here is CASSLIDEQFF. The CDR3 DNA follows: TGCGCCAGCAGCTTGATCGATGAGCAGTTCTTC. Drawing the rest from reference TRBV5-1 and TRBJ2-1, the complete variable domain is KAGVTQTPRYLIKTRGQQVTLSCSPISGHRSVSWYQQTPGQGLQFLFEYFSETQRNKGNFPGRFSGRQFSNSRSEMNVSTLELGDSALYLCASSLIDEQFFGPGTRLTVL.

This chain links TRBV7-2 with TRBJ2-7, with 7 bases fitting TRBD1. Germline CDR1 reads SGHTA; CDR2 reads FQGNSA. V shed 4 bases and J 0 bases; nucleotides not matched to a gene: 3. The CDR3 totals 14 residues. The CDR3 nucleotides read TGTGCCAGCAGCTCACAGGGGTCCTCCTACGAGCAGTACTTC. Protein product: CASSSQGSSYEQYF.